What follows are 4 T cell receptor beta chains derived from one specimen sequenced in a study of shared clonotypes between healthy human individuals. Clones were sequenced by immunoSEQ multiplex PCR, and TCRdb holds only the in-frame ones, with some missing. The table shows some 1.1 million clones, with 60% to 85% occurring only once. Sequenced material: memory CD4+ T cells from PBMCs. Indicated subset: CD45RA-negative fraction. These receptors all come from a man younger than 35 in good health. Some clones in this sample may be carry-over from other donors' samples.

The rearrangement links TRBV6-5 to TRBJ1-1; D is unresolved. Germline loops: CDR1 MNHEY, CDR2 SVGAGI. The length of the CDR3 is 13 residues. Trimming removed 5 bases from V and 0 bases from J, with 7 bases in between. In nucleotides, the CDR3 is TGTGCCAGCAGTCGCCCCATGAACACTGAAGCTTTCTTT. Translation: CASSRPMNTEAFF.

The V and J genes are TRBV23-1 and TRBJ2-7; D possibly uses TRBD1 or TRBD2 (5 bases each). TRBV23-1 is treated as an ORF (open reading frame) with a function not yet certain. V dropped 7 bases and J dropped 4 bases, with 23 bases sitting between them. This CDR3 region has 16 residues. The CDR3 coding sequence is TGCGCCAGCAACCATAGTGGGCCAGGGAAGCGGTACGAGCAGTACTTC. As protein: CASNHSGPGKRYEQYF.

This clone was recorded at least ten times. V and J are TRBV29-1 and TRBJ2-7, with D possibly TRBD2 on 6 matching bases. The germline V gene has CDR1 SQVTM and CDR2 ANQGSEA. This CDR3 contains 12 residues. V lost 4 bases, J lost 5 bases, and 12 bases lay in between. CDR3 DNA sequence: TGCAGCGTTGGGGGGGACCTCAACGAGCAGTACTTC. Protein sequence: CSVGGDLNEQYF.

On this clone itself: The junction shows a germline mismatch at one end, possibly a read error. The chain joins TRBV5-6 to TRBJ1-1; D is uncertain. The CDR3 covers 13 residues. Germline V gene lookup returns CDR1 SGHDT and CDR2 YYEEEE. This CDR3 reads CASSLGVGLEAFF. The CDR3 bases are TGTGCCAGCAGTTTGGGTGTTGGACTAGAAGCTTTCTTT.